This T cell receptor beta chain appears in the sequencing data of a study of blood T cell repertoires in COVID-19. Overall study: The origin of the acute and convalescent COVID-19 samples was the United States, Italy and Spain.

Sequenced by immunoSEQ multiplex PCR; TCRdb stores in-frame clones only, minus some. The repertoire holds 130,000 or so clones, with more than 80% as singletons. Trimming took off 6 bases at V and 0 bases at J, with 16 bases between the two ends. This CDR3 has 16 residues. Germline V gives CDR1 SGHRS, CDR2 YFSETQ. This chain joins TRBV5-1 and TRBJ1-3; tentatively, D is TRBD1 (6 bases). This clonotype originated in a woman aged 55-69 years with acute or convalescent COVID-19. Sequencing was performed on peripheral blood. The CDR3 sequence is CASTPGTSGSGNTIYF. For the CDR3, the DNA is TGCGCCAGCACCCCCGGGACAAGTGGCTCTGGAAACACCATATATTTT.